This T cell receptor beta chain was recovered during a study of blood T cell repertoires in COVID-19. Authors' methods: Reference gene primer amplification in the assay estimated nucleated cell counts. Some clones are missing from TCRdb's copy, which holds only in-frame ones; the method was immunoSEQ multiplex PCR. The V and J calls and clone size were taken over from that table, and D and trimming were inferred from the DNA. The table lists approximately 250,000 clones, roughly 87% of them singletons, with approximately 1% in the top ten. The germline CDR1 and CDR2 sequences are MNHNS and SASEGT. The CDR3 consists of 16 residues. Between the trimmed V and J ends, which lost 2 bases and 6 bases, there was a span of 18 bases.

The clonotype was recovered from a woman in her twenties or thirties who had recovered from COVID-19. V is TRBV6-1 and J is TRBJ2-3; D gene unclear. Sequencing used PBMCs or T cells enriched from blood (not recorded which). Here the CDR3 DNA reads TGTGCCAGCAGTGAATGGCAGGCCCCGGAATTCGATACGCAGTATTTT. Protein sequence: CASSEWQAPEFDTQYF.